Sequencing of this T cell receptor beta chain was carried out in a study of identical twins. There are many counts of this clonotype. With 4 bases removed from V and 6 bases from J, the gap between germline ends came to 10 bases. Germline CDR1 and CDR2: SGHTA and FQGNSA. CDR3 length: 13 residues. From the 5' RACE reads, TCRdb called clonotypes with MiXCR, one entry per CDR3 protein. Of under 1 million distinct CDR3 sequences listed, roughly an eighth are singletons. The same specimen was also included in a second study, on yellow fever vaccine responses in identical twins.

The clonotype was recovered from a young woman in good health. What was sequenced was PBMCs. V usage is TRBV7-2 and J usage is TRBJ2-1, with a possible D match to TRBD1 (5 bases). The CDR3 is CASSYNQGNEQFF. The CDR3 DNA reads as TGTGCCAGCAGCTATAACCAGGGCAATGAGCAGTTCTTC.